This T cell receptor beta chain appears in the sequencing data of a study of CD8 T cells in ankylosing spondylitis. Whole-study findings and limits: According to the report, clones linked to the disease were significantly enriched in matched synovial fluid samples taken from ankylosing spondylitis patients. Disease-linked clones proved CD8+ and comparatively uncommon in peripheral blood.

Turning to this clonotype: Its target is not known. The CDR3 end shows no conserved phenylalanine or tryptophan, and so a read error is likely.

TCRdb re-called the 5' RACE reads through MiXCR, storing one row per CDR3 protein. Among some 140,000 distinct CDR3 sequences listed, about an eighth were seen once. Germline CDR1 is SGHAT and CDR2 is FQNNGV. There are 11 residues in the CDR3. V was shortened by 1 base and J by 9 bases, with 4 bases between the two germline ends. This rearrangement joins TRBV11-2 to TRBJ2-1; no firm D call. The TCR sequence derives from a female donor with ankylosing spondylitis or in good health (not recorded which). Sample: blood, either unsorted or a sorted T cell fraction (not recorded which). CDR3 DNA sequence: TGTGCCAGCAGCTTAGGTACTGAGCAGTTCTCC. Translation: CASSLGTEQFS.